Given below is one TCR beta chain in context. Assay: immunoSEQ multiplex PCR; the TCRdb copy retains only in-frame clones and omits some. The top ten clones hold 6% to 8% of a sample with 110,000 or so clones, approximately 82% of them seen once. This entry comes from a study of control samples from healthy donors and cancer patients. Germline CDR1 reads SEHNR; CDR2 reads FQNEAQ (reference sequence). V was trimmed by 1 base and J by 3 bases, leaving 4 bases between them. The CDR3 consists of 13 residues. This sequence was found in a man aged 18 to 35 in good health. The sample comprised blood. This sequence joins TRBV7-9 and TRBJ1-5; D ambiguous. The CDR3: CASSLGANQPQHF. The DNA for the CDR3 is TGTGCCAGCAGCTTAGGTGCCAATCAGCCCCAGCATTTT.